This T cell receptor (beta chain) is drawn from a study of technical replicates of blood from a handful of donors. Method: immunoSEQ multiplex PCR; TCRdb's copy keeps in-frame clones and lacks some. The table records approximately 81,000 clones, under 97% of them present only once. The receptor's source is a human donor in good health. Sequences were obtained from T cells isolated from PBMCs.

CDR3 region: CASSFSPGELYNEQFF. The CDR3 bases are TGTGCCAGCAGCTTCTCTCCGGGAGAATTGTACAATGAGCAGTTCTTC. The chain employs TRBV5-4 and TRBJ2-1; tentatively, D is TRBD2 (6 bases). The CDR3 extends over 16 amino acids. Germline CDR1 is SGHNT and CDR2 is YYREEE (reference sequence). Deletions cut 2 bases from V and 4 bases from J, with 16 bases between.